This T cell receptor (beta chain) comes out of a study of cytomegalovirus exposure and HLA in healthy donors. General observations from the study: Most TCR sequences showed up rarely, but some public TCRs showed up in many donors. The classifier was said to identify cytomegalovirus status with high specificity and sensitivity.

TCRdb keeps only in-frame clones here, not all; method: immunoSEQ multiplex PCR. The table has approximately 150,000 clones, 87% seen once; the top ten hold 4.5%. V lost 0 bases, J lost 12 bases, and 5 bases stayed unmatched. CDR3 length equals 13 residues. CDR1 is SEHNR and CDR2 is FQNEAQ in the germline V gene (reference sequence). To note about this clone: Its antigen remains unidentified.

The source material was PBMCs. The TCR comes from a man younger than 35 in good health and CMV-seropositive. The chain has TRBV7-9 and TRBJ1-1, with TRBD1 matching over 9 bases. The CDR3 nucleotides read TGTGCCAGCAGCTTAGCGGGACAGGGTACGCCTTTCTTT. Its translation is CASSLAGQGTPFF.